This T cell receptor beta chain was retrieved from a study of shared clonotypes between healthy human individuals. This clone is a singleton in its sample. Antigen: not known. Overall study findings and caveats: Researchers sampled only blood; tissue repertoires likely differ. Non-shared clonotypes had lower generation probabilities than those shared by all four donors.

In the authors' methods: Filtering was not the same, since immunoSEQ gave junction-only sequences without quality scores. Data came from immunoSEQ multiplex PCR; TCRdb stores just in-frame clones and leaves some out. That table is the source of V, J and clone size, and D and trimming were worked out from the DNA. The sample shows hundreds of thousands of clones, around 96% of them seen only once. Losses at the gene ends were 6 bases for V and 3 bases for J; bases not matched to a gene: 4. Per the germline V gene, CDR1 is SGHVS and CDR2 is FQNEAQ. The CDR3 sequence is 13 residues long. Naive CD8 cells were CD45RO-negative, positively selected for CCR7, excluding terminally differentiated effector memory CD45RA+ cells.

Sequenced: naive CD8+ T cells sorted from blood. The chain employs TRBV7-8 and TRBJ2-7; 8 bases match TRBD1. This TCR was recovered from a woman aged 25 to 39 in good health. CDR3 residues: CASRGQGLYEQYF. The CDR3 region has the DNA TGTGCCAGCAGAGGACAGGGACTCTACGAGCAGTACTTC.